The 5 T cell receptor beta chains given below trace back to one sample, sequenced in a study of blood T cell repertoires in COVID-19. The assay was immunoSEQ multiplex PCR, and TCRdb's table has in-frame clones only and misses some. The sample comprises 200,000 to 250,000 clones, 92% of which are singletons, and approximately 0.77% rests with the top ten. The sequenced material came from peripheral blood. Source of these receptors: a man aged 60 to 69 with COVID-19, enrolled during active disease.

The rearrangement joins TRBV5-1 to TRBJ2-2; D possibly corresponds to TRBD1 (6 bases). The CDR3 is 15 amino acids. CDR1 is SGHRS and CDR2 is YFSETQ in the germline V gene. V lost 1 base and J lost 4, with 11 bases in between. The CDR3 DNA reads as TGCGCCAGCAGCTTGACAGGGCTCGGCACCGGGGAGCTGTTTTTT. Translating it yields CASSLTGLGTGELFF. The full variable domain, completed using reference TRBV5-1 and TRBJ2-2, is KAGVTQTPRYLIKTRGQQVTLSCSPISGHRSVSWYQQTPGQGLQFLFEYFSETQRNKGNFPGRFSGRQFSNSRSEMNVSTLELGDSALYLCASSLTGLGTGELFFGEGSRLTVL.

The chain employs TRBV11-1 and TRBJ1-6; D perhaps matches TRBD1 (5 bases). V was trimmed by 2 bases and J by 13 bases, leaving 15 bases between them. The length of the CDR3 is 14 residues. The germline V gene encodes CDR1 SGHAT and CDR2 FQDESV (reference sequence). This chain's CDR3 is CASSLLPGKSPLHF. The CDR3 DNA reads as TGTGCCAGCAGCTTATTGCCAGGGAAATCCCCCCTCCACTTT.

The gene calls are TRBV3-1 (or the pseudogene TRBV3-2) and TRBJ2-2, with TRBD1 as a possible D gene (5 bases). Looked up from germline, CDR1 is LGHDT and CDR2 is YNNKEL (reference sequence). With 0 bases removed from V and 8 bases from J, the gap between germline ends came to 7 bases. This CDR3 comprises 13 residues. In DNA form, the CDR3 reads TGTGCCAGCAGCCAAGAGGACATTGGGGAGCTGTTTTTT. Translating gives CASSQEDIGELFF.

CDR3 region: CASSPQVAGTNYGYTF. The CDR3, as DNA: TGTGCCAGCAGCCCCCAGGTGGCAGGGACTAACTATGGCTACACCTTC. This chain uses TRBV9 with TRBJ1-2, with D possibly TRBD1 on 5 matching bases. V dropped 4 bases and J dropped 0 bases, with 16 bases sitting between them. The germline gives CDR1 SGDLS, CDR2 YYNGEE. The CDR3 has 16 amino acids.

The J gene is TRBJ1-2, the V gene TRBV9; 9 bases agree with TRBD1. The V gene's germline CDR1 is SGDLS and CDR2 YYNGEE. The CDR3 loop spans 18 amino acids. Trimming took 3 bases from V and 4 from J; bases not matched to a gene: 16. The CDR3 spells CASSAGKGTGRIGYGYTF. Written as DNA, the CDR3 is TGTGCCAGCAGCGCCGGTAAAGGGACAGGGCGAATTGGCTATGGCTACACCTTC.